Listed below are T cell receptor beta chains from one sample, sequenced in a study of long-term antiretroviral therapy in people with HIV. This table comes from immunoSEQ multiplex PCR, and its TCRdb copy is limited to in-frame clones, with some not included. The table shows tens of thousands of clones, with around 83% occurring only once. Sequencing was performed on unsorted PBMCs, taken 0.8 years after starting antiretroviral therapy. These receptors were taken from a woman in her twenties or thirties with HIV. Each CDR3 is given with its conserved first and last residue. The D gene is left open where the match is weak. Not all rows give a size; the values are once, few, many and, for expanded clones, a class.

J,D,size,V,CDR3,DNA
TRBJ2-7,NA,few,TRBV14,CASSQENRDYEQYF,TGTGCCAGCAGCCAAGAAAACAGGGATTACGAGCAGTACTTC
TRBJ1-2,NA,NA,TRBV29-1,CSVEDRAGYTF,TGCAGCGTTGAGGACAGAGCTGGCTACACCTTC
TRBJ2-5,NA,NA,TRBV18,CASSPRLGETQYF,TGTGCCAGCTCACCACGACTAGGCGAGACCCAGTACTTC
TRBJ1-2,NA,NA,TRBV12-5,CASGFRTTDGNYGYTF,TGTGCTAGTGGTTTTAGGACCACGGACGGGAACTATGGCTACACCTTC
TRBJ1-1,NA,NA,TRBV21-1,CASSKAGQGIVTEAFF,TGTGCCAGCAGCAAAGCGGGGCAGGGGATCGTAACTGAAGCTTTCTTT
TRBJ1-1,NA,NA,TRBV19,CASSIPTEAFF,TGTGCCAGTAGTATACCCACTGAAGCTTTCTTT
TRBJ2-7,NA,NA,TRBV13,CASSLVNAYEQYF,TGTGCCAGCAGCTTAGTCAACGCCTACGAGCAGTACTTC
TRBJ2-7,TRBD1,NA,TRBV27,CASSLKDRVHEQYF,TGTGCCAGCAGTTTAAAGGACAGGGTCCACGAGCAGTACTTC
TRBJ1-5,NA,NA,TRBV7-9,CASSPDSGYQPQHF,TGTGCCAGCAGCCCCGACAGCGGTTATCAGCCCCAGCATTTT
TRBJ1-1,NA,NA,TRBV9,CASSPRGPYTEAFF,TGTGCCAGCAGTCCCAGGGGCCCCTACACTGAAGCTTTCTTT
TRBJ1-5,NA,NA,TRBV27,CASSLSGQYSNQPQHF,TGTGCCAGCAGTTTATCTGGACAATATAGCAATCAGCCCCAGCATTTT
TRBJ1-1,NA,NA,TRBV11-2,CASSRGLGTEAFF,TGTGCCAGCAGCCGAGGGCTCGGCACTGAAGCTTTCTTT
TRBJ1-3,TRBD1,NA,TRBV12-5,CASGIPDRLSGNTIYF,TGTGCTAGTGGGATCCCGGACAGGCTTTCTGGAAACACCATATATTTT
TRBJ1-1,NA,NA,TRBV30,CAWSVPHMNTEAFF,TGTGCCTGGAGTGTGCCACACATGAACACTGAAGCTTTCTTT
TRBJ1-1,NA,NA,TRBV12-5,CASAPGRGVGTEAFF,TGTGCTAGTGCCCCCGGCCGAGGGGTGGGCACTGAAGCTTTCTTT
TRBJ1-5,NA,NA,TRBV6-1,CASRALGNNQPQHF,TGTGCCAGCAGAGCTTTGGGGAACAATCAGCCCCAGCATTTT
TRBJ1-6,NA,once,TRBV30,CAWGTDHNSPLHF,TGTGCCTGGGGGACGGACCACAATTCACCCCTCCACTTT
TRBJ1-2,NA,few,TRBV27,CASSLAQGIGYTF,TGTGCCAGCAGTTTGGCCCAGGGCATCGGCTACACCTTC
TRBJ2-3,TRBD2,NA,TRBV7-6,CASSLEVTGGADTQYF,TGTGCCAGCAGCTTAGAGGTCACGGGGGGGGCAGATACGCAGTATTTT
TRBJ1-2,TRBD1,NA,TRBV13,CASSPKRGHAGYGYTF,TGTGCCAGCAGCCCCAAGAGGGGGCACGCTGGCTATGGCTACACCTTC
TRBJ2-3,TRBD2,NA,TRBV5-6,CASSLGTSGGARTDTQYF,TGTGCCAGCAGCTTAGGGACTAGCGGGGGGGCCCGAACAGATACGCAGTATTTT
TRBJ2-3,NA,NA,TRBV19,CASSITGGDTQYF,TGTGCCAGTAGTATCACCGGGGGAGATACGCAGTATTTT
TRBJ2-2,NA,NA,TRBV30,CAWSVQLWGELFF,TGTGCCTGGAGTGTACAGCTATGGGGGGAGCTGTTTTTT
TRBJ2-7,TRBD1,NA,TRBV14,CASSYWDRAYEQYF,TGTGCCAGCAGCTACTGGGACAGGGCCTACGAGCAGTACTTC
TRBJ1-3,NA,NA,TRBV30,CAWSVGTGPRDTIYF,TGTGCCTGGAGTGTTGGTACAGGGCCCCGGGACACCATATATTTT
TRBJ2-7,TRBD1,NA,TRBV10-3,CAATPGQGSYEQYF,TGTGCCGCTACCCCGGGACAGGGTTCCTACGAGCAGTACTTC
TRBJ1-2,TRBD1,NA,TRBV2,CASSEGYMDRGVFSYGYTF,TGTGCCAGCAGTGAAGGGTATATGGACAGGGGAGTGTTTAGCTATGGCTACACCTTC
TRBJ2-1,NA,once,TRBV7-8,CASSLVPDEENEQFF,TGTGCCAGCAGCTTAGTCCCCGACGAGGAGAATGAGCAGTTCTTC
TRBJ1-1,TRBD1,NA,TRBV18,CASSPVYRGLNTEAFF,TGTGCCAGCTCACCAGTTTACAGGGGGTTGAACACTGAAGCTTTCTTT
TRBJ1-1,TRBD1,NA,TRBV19,CASRRQGAEAFF,TGTGCCAGTAGAAGACAGGGCGCTGAAGCTTTCTTT
TRBJ1-6,NA,NA,TRBV10-3,CAIHASYNSPLHF,TGTGCCATCCATGCCTCTTATAATTCACCCCTCCACTTT
TRBJ1-5,NA,once,TRBV29-1,CSVGVVLNQPQHF,TGCAGCGTTGGGGTAGTGCTCAATCAGCCCCAGCATTTT
TRBJ1-2,TRBD1,NA,TRBV6-1,CASSEAGGGLGYTF,TGTGCCAGCAGTGAAGCGGGAGGGGGCCTCGGCTACACCTTC
TRBJ2-3,TRBD1,NA,TRBV5-8,CASSLFTGGAQDTQYF,TGTGCCAGCAGCTTATTCACAGGGGGCGCACAAGATACGCAGTATTTT
TRBJ2-5,NA,once,TRBV9,CASSPRDGSATQYF,TGTGCCAGCAGCCCCCGGGACGGATCGGCCACCCAGTACTTC
TRBJ1-4,NA,NA,TRBV19,CASSPSGGGDEKLFF,TGTGCCAGTAGCCCTTCGGGAGGGGGAGATGAAAAACTGTTTTTT
TRBJ1-1,NA,few,TRBV2,CASSRGEGTEAFF,TGTGCCAGTAGCCGAGGGGAGGGGACTGAAGCTTTCTTT